The sequence of this TCR beta chain was determined in a study of early T cells in non-severe SARS-CoV-2 infection. Overall study context: Chains were unpaired, as sequencing was done on bulk RNA from unsorted whole blood. Study results and caveats: Clonotype matching in VDJdb favored anti-spike CD8 responses and did not capture private and CD4 specificities.

In this sample, this clonotype turned up a few times. What it recognizes is unknown. V was shortened by 2 bases and J by 5 bases, with 13 bases between the two germline ends. CDR3 length: 15 amino acids. Unique molecular identifiers tagged individual cDNA molecules. One entry per CDR3 protein results from TCRdb running MiXCR on the 5' RACE reads. The repertoire holds about 98,000 distinct CDR3 sequences, with approximately 14% as singletons. The clonotype comes from an adult who was a healthcare worker with PCR-confirmed SARS-CoV-2 infection or an uninfected control (not recorded which). The gene calls are TRBV12-3 or TRBV12-4 and TRBJ2-1; weak D call: TRBD2 (5 bases). Sequenced input: whole blood. The CDR3 region has the DNA TGTGCCAGCAGTTTACTCTCTACTAGAAACAATGAGCAGTTCTTC. Its translation is CASSLLSTRNNEQFF.